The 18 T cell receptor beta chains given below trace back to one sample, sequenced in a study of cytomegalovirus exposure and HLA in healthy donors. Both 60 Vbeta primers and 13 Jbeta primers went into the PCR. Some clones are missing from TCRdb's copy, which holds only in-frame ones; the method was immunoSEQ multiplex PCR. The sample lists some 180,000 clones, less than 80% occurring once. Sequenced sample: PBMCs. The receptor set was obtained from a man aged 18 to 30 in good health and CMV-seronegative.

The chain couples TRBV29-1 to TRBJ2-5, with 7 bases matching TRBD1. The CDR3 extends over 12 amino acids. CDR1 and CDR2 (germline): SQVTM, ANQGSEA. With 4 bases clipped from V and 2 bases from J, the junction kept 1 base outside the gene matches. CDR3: CSVGTGQETQYF. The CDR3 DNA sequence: TGCAGCGTTGGGACAGGTCAAGAGACCCAGTACTTC.

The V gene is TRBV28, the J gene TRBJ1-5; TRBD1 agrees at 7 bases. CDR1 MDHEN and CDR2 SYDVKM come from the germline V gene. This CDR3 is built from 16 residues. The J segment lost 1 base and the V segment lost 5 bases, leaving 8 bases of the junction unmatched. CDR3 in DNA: TGTGCCAGCAGTCTAGTCTCGGGACAGAGCAATCAGCCCCAGCATTTT. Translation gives CASSLVSGQSNQPQHF.

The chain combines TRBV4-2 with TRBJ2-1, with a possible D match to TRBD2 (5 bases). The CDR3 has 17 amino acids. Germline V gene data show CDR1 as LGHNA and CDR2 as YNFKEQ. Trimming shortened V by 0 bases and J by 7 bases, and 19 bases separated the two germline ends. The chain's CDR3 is CASSQDPSEGSWNEQFF. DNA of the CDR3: TGTGCCAGCAGCCAAGATCCATCAGAGGGTAGCTGGAATGAGCAGTTCTTC.

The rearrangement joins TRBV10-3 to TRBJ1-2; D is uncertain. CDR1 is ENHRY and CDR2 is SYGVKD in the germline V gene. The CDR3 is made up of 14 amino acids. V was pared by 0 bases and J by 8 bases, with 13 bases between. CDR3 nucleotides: TGTGCCATCAGTGAGTCGTTAACTACGGGAGGCTACACCTTC. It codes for CAISESLTTGGYTF.

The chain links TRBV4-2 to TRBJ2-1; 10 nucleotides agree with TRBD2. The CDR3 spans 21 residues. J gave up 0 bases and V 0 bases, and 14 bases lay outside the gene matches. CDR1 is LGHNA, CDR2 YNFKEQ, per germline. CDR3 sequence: CASSQDFGASGRRSSYNEQFF. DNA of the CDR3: TGTGCCAGCAGCCAAGATTTTGGGGCTAGCGGGAGACGGAGCTCCTACAATGAGCAGTTCTTC.

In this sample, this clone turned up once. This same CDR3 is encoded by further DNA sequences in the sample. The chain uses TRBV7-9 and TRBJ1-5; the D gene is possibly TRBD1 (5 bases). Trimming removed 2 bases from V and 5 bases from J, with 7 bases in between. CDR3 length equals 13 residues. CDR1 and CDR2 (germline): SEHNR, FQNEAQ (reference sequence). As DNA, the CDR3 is TGTGCCAGCAGCTTAACAGGAGATCAGCCCCAGCATTTT. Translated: CASSLTGDQPQHF. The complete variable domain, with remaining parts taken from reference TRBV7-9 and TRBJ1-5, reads DTGVSQNPRHKITKRGQNVTFRCDPISEHNRLYWYRQTLGQGPEFLTYFQNEAQLEKSRLLSDRFSAERPKGSFSTLEIQRTEQGDSAMYLCASSLTGDQPQHFGDGTRLSIL.

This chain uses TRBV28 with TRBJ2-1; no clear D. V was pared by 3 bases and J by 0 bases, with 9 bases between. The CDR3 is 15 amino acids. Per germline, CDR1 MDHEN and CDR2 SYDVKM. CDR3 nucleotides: TGTGCCAGCAGTTTTGGGCTAAGCTCCTACAATGAGCAGTTCTTC. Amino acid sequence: CASSFGLSSYNEQFF.

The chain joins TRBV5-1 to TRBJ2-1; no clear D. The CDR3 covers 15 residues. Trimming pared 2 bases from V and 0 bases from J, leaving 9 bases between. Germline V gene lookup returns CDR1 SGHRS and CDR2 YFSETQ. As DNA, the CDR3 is TGCGCCAGCAGCTTAGCTGGAGCCTCCTACAATGAGCAGTTCTTC. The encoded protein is CASSLAGASYNEQFF. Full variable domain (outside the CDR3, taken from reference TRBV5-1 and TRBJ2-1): KAGVTQTPRYLIKTRGQQVTLSCSPISGHRSVSWYQQTPGQGLQFLFEYFSETQRNKGNFPGRFSGRQFSNSRSEMNVSTLELGDSALYLCASSLAGASYNEQFFGPGTRLTVL.

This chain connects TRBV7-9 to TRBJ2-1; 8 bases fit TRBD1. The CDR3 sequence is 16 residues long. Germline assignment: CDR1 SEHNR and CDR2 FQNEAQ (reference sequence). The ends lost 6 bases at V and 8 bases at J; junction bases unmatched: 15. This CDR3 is CASSLTQTGDLDEQFF. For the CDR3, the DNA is TGTGCCAGCAGTTTAACCCAGACAGGGGACCTCGATGAGCAGTTCTTC.

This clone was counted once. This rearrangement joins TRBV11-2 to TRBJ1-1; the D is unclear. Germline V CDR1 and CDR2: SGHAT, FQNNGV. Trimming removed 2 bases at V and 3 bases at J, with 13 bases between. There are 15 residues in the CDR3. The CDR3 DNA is TGTGCCAGCAGCTTATCGTTCCAGGCTTACACTGAAGCTTTCTTT. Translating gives CASSLSFQAYTEAFF.

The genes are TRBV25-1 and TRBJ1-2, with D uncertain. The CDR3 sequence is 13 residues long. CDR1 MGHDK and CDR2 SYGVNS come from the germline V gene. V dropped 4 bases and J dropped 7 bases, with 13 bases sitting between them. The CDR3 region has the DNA TGTGCCAGCAGTGTTCATGAACGCGGTGGCTACACCTTC. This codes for CASSVHERGGYTF.

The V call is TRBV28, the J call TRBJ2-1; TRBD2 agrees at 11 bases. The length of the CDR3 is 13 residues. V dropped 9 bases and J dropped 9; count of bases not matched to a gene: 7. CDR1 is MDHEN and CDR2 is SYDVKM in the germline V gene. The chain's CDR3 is CASLAGGGVEQFF. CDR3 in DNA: TGTGCCAGTCTAGCGGGGGGAGGGGTTGAGCAGTTCTTC.

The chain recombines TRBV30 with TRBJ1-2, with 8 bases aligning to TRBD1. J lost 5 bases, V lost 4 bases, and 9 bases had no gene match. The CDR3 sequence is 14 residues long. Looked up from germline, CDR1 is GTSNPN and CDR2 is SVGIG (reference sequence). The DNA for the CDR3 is TGTGCCTGGAAGGACAGGGCGAAGGGGTATGGCTACACCTTC. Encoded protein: CAWKDRAKGYGYTF.

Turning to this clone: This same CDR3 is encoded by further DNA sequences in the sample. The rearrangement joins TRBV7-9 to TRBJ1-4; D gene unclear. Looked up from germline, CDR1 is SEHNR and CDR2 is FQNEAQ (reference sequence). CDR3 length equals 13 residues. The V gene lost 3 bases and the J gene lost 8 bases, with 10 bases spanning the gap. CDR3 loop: CASSLGGYEKLFF. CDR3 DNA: TGTGCCAGCAGCTTGGGAGGGTACGAAAAACTGTTTTTT.

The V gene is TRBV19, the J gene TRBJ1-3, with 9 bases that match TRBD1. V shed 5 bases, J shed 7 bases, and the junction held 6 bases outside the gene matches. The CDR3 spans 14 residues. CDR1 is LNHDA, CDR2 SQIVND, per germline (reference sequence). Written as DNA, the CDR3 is TGTGCCAGTAGTTCGACAGGGGGAAGGAACACCATATATTTT. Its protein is CASSSTGGRNTIYF.

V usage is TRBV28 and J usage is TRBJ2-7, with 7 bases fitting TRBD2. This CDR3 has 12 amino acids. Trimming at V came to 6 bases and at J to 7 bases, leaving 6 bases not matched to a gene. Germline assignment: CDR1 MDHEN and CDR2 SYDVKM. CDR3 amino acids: CASRGWGGEQYF. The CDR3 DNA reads TGTGCCAGCAGGGGGTGGGGGGGGGAGCAGTACTTC.

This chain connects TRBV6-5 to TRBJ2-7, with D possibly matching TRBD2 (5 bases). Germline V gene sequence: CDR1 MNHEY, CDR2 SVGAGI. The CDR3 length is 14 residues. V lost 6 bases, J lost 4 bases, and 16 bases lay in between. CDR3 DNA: TGTGCCAGCAGCTGGGCTGGCGAGGGATACGAGCAGTACTTC. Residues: CASSWAGEGYEQYF.

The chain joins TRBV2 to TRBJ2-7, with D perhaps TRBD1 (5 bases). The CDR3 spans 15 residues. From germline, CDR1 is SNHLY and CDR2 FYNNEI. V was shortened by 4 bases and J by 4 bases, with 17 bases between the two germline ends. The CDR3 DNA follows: TGTGCCAGCAGTGCCCGACAGTTGAGGCAGTACGAGCAGTACTTC. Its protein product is CASSARQLRQYEQYF.